Only a few counts were recorded for the clone carrying this TCR beta chain. The record originates from a study of sequential checkpoint blockade in melanoma. Treatment reported: randomized to nivolumab then ipilimumab (arm A) or the reverse (arm B). Trimming cost V 7 bases and J 7 bases, with 13 bases left between them. This CDR3 is 12 amino acids long. Germline V gives CDR1 MDHEN, CDR2 SYDVKM. Sequencing was performed with immunoSEQ multiplex PCR; in TCRdb, only in-frame clones are kept and a portion is missing. The data hold 37,000 or so clones, with 32% observed a single time. This receptor was obtained from a human donor with melanoma. This specimen consisted of tumor tissue (inferred from file names), obtained from a patient given nivolumab and ipilimumab in sequence. The chain carries TRBV28 and TRBJ1-2; the D is unclear. CDR3 residues: CASTSSLGGYTF. In nucleotides, the CDR3 is TGTGCCAGCACCTCAAGTTTGGGTGGCTACACCTTC.